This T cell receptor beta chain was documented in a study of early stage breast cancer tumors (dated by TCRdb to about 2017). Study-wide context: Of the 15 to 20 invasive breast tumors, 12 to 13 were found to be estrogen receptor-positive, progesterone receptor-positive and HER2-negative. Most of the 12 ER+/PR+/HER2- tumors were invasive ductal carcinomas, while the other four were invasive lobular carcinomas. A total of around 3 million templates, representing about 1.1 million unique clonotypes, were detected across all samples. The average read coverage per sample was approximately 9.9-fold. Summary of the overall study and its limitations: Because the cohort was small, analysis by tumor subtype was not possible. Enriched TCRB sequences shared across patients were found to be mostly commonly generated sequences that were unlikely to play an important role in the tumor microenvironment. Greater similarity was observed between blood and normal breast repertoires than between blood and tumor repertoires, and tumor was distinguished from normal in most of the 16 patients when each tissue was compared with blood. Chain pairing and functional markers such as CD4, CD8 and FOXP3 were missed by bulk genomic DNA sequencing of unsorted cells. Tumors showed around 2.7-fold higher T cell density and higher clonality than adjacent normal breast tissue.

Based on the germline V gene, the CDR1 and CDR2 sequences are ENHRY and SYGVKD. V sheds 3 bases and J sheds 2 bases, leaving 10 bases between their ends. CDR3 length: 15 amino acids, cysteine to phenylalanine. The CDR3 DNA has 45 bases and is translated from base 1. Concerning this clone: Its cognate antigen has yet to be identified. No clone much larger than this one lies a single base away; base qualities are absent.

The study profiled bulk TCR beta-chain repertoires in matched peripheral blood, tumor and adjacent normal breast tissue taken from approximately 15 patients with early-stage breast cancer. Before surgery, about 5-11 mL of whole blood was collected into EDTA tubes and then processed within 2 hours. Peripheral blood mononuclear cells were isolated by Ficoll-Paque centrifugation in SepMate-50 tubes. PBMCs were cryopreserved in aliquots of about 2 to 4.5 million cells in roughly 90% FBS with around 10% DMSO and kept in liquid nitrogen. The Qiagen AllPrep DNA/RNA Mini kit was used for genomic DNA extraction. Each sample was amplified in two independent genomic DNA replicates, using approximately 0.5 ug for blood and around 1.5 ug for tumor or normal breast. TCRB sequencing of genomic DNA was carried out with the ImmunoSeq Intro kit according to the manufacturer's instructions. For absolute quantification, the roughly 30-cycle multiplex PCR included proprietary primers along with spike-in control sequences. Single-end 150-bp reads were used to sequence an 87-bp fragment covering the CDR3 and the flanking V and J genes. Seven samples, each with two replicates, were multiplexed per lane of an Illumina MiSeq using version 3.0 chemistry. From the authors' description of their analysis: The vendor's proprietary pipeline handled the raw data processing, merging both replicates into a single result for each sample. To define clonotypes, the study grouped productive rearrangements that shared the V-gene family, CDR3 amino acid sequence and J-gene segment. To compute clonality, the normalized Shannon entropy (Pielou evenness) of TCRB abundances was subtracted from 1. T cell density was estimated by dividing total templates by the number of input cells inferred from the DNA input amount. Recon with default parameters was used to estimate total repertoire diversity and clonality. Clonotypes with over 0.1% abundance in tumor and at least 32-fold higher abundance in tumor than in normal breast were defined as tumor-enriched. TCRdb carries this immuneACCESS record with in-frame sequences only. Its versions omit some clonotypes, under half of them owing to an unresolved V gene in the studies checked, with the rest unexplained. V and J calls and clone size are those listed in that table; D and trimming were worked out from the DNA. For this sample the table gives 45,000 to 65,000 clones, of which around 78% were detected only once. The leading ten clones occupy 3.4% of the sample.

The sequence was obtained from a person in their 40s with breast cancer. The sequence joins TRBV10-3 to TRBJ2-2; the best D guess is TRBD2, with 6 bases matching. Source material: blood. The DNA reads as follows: TGTGCCATCAGTGACAGGGCGGGAAACACCGGGGAGCTGTTTTTT. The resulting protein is CAISDRAGNTGELFF.